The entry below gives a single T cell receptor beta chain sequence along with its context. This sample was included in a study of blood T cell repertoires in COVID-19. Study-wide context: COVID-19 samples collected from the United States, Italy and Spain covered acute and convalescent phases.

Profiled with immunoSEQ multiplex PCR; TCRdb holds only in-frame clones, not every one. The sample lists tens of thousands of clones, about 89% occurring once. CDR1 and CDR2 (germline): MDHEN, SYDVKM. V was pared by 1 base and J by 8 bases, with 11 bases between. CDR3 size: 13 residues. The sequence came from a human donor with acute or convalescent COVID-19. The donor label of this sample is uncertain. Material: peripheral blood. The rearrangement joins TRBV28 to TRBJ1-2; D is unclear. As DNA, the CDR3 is TGTGCCAGCAGTTTATCGGCTAGACCCGGCTACACCTTC. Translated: CASSLSARPGYTF.